The 30 T cell receptor beta chains below come from one sample, sequenced in a study of PD-1 blockade in mismatch repair-deficient tumors. The protocol was immunoSEQ multiplex PCR, while the TCRdb copy is restricted to in-frame clones and leaves out a portion. The table records roughly 48,000 clones, over 60% of them present only once. The material was PBMCs, obtained before pembrolizumab treatment. The receptors shown here come from an adult with mismatch repair-deficient cancer.

The rearrangement links TRBV2 to TRBJ2-3, with 11 bases fitting TRBD2. The CDR3 covers 16 residues. Germline V gene lookup returns CDR1 SNHLY and CDR2 FYNNEI. V gave up 6 bases and J gave up 1 base; unmatched junction bases: 6. This CDR3 is CASSSPSGGRTDTQYF. The CDR3 DNA is TGTGCCAGCAGCAGCCCTAGCGGGGGGCGCACAGATACGCAGTATTTT.

The chain uses TRBV19 and TRBJ2-7; either TRBD1 or TRBD2 may supply D (5 bases each). The length of the CDR3 is 15 residues. Germline V gene data show CDR1 as LNHDA and CDR2 as SQIVND (reference sequence). V gave up 8 bases and J gave up 0 bases, with 17 bases separating them. The CDR3 region has the DNA TGTGCCAGTGCCAATCGAGGGGCAGTCTCCTACGAGCAGTACTTC. Protein product: CASANRGAVSYEQYF. The full variable domain, completed using reference TRBV19 and TRBJ2-7, is DGGITQSPKYLFRKEGQNVTLSCEQNLNHDAMYWYRQDPGQGLRLIYYSQIVNDFQKGDIAEGYSVSREKKESFPLTVTSAQKNPTAFYLCASANRGAVSYEQYFGPGTRLTVT.

This clone is termed medium-sized. The chain uses TRBV11-2 and TRBJ1-1; D call uncertain. Germline assignment: CDR1 SGHAT and CDR2 FQNNGV. With 4 bases removed from V and 13 bases from J, the gap between germline ends came to 7 bases. The CDR3 totals 9 residues. The CDR3 DNA reads as TGTGCCAGCAGCTCCCTAGGTTTCTTT. This codes for CASSSLGFF. Full variable domain (missing parts from reference TRBV11-2 and TRBJ1-1): EAGVAQSPRYKIIEKRQSVAFWCNPISGHATLYWYQQILGQGPKLLIQFQNNGVVDDSQLPKDRFSAERLKGVDSTLKIQPAKLEDSAVYLCASSSLGFFGQGTRLTVV.

This clone is a singleton in its sample. V gene TRBV1 combines with J gene TRBJ2-5; whether TRBD2, the table's D call, matches the DNA was not checked. TRBV1 has pseudogene status. The CDR3 has 18 amino acids. CDR3 sequence (DNA): TGCACCAGCAGCCAAGATCTCAGGAGGGGAGTCGGGGAAGAGACCCAGTACTTC. It codes for CTSSQDLRRGVGEETQYF.

The chain employs TRBV4-3 and TRBJ2-7; 11 bases map to TRBD1. Germline V gene data show CDR1 as LGHNA and CDR2 as YSLEER. The V segment lost 0 bases and the J segment 7 bases; nucleotides outside the gene matches: 8. The CDR3 runs to 16 residues. CDR3 in amino acids: CASSQDHGQGAREQYF. CDR3 DNA sequence: TGCGCCAGCAGCCAAGACCACGGACAGGGGGCTAGGGAGCAGTACTTC.

This chain links TRBV7-6 with TRBJ2-1; 8 bases align to TRBD1. The CDR3 loop spans 13 amino acids. Germline V gene data show CDR1 as SGHVS and CDR2 as FNYEAQ. Germline trimming cut 5 bases from V and 9 bases from J; bases unmatched to any gene: 6. CDR3 nucleotides: TGTGCCAGCAGCCGAAGACAGGGGCTTGAGCAGTTCTTC. It translates to CASSRRQGLEQFF.

The gene calls are TRBV7-9 and TRBJ2-5; D uncertain. The CDR3 extends over 14 amino acids. V lost 5 bases and J lost 2, with 12 bases in between. Germline V lookup: CDR1 SEHNR, CDR2 FQNEAQ (reference sequence). The DNA of the CDR3 is TGTGCCAGCAGCGACCCGGCACCTCAAGAGACCCAGTACTTC. It encodes CASSDPAPQETQYF.

The chain employs TRBV6-1 and TRBJ2-2; D perhaps matches TRBD2 (6 bases). With 6 bases removed from V and 2 bases from J, the gap between germline ends came to 10 bases. CDR3 length equals 14 residues. Per the germline V gene, CDR1 is MNHNS and CDR2 is SASEGT. The DNA for the CDR3 is TGTGCCAGCAGGGGGACTTTTAACACCGGGGAGCTGTTTTTT. Protein product: CASRGTFNTGELFF.

The chain has TRBV27 and TRBJ1-1; no reliable D call. The germline V and J ends were trimmed by 4 bases and 3 bases, with 9 bases remaining between them. CDR3 size: 13 residues. Germline-derived CDR1 and CDR2 are MNHEY and SMNVEV (reference sequence). CDR3 loop: CASSYYGDTEAFF. The CDR3 DNA follows: TGTGCCAGCAGTTATTATGGGGACACTGAAGCTTTCTTT.

The J gene is TRBJ2-4, the V gene TRBV14, with TRBD2 matching over 9 bases. The V gene's germline CDR1 is SGHDN and CDR2 FVKESK. V lost 1 base, J lost 7 bases, and 8 bases stayed unmatched. This CDR3 spans 16 amino acids. CDR3 sequence: CASSQVRSGRSNIQYF. CDR3 DNA: TGTGCCAGCAGCCAAGTTCGTAGCGGGAGATCGAACATTCAGTACTTC.

The chain is built from TRBV27 and TRBJ1-2; D is unclear. The CDR3 is made up of 13 amino acids. Per germline, CDR1 MNHEY and CDR2 SMNVEV (reference sequence). Trimming removed 2 bases from V and 9 bases from J, with 13 bases in between. CDR3 region: CASSLQTGKSYTF. In DNA, the CDR3 is TGTGCCAGCAGTTTACAGACGGGTAAAAGCTACACCTTC.

This chain links TRBV5-1 with TRBJ2-3; tentatively, D is TRBD2 (5 bases). Germline V gene lookup returns CDR1 SGHRS and CDR2 YFSETQ. The CDR3 is 15 amino acids. Deletions cut 4 bases from V and 0 bases from J, with 12 bases between. The CDR3 nucleotides are TGCGCCAGCAGCGAGGCGACTATTAGCACAGATACGCAGTATTTT. It specifies CASSEATISTDTQYF.

The rearrangement links TRBV30 to TRBJ1-1, with D unresolved. With 0 bases removed from V and 0 bases from J, the gap between germline ends came to 5 bases. CDR1 and CDR2 from the germline V gene are GTSNPN and SVGIG (reference sequence). This CDR3 has 13 amino acids. The CDR3 region has the DNA TGTGCCTGGAGTGTACGGTTGAACACTGAAGCTTTCTTT. It is translated as CAWSVRLNTEAFF.

The J gene is TRBJ2-1, the V gene TRBV5-4, with a weak D call TRBD2 (7 bases). Deletions cut 0 bases from V and 6 bases from J, with 10 bases between. CDR1 is SGHNT and CDR2 is YYREEE in the germline V gene (reference sequence). There are 14 residues in the CDR3. In nucleotides, the CDR3 is TGTGCCAGCAGCTTGGACGGGGGGCTCAATGAGCAGTTCTTC. Its translation is CASSLDGGLNEQFF.

This clone was counted between two and nine times. V usage is TRBV9 and J usage is TRBJ1-2, with D perhaps matching TRBD1 (6 bases). The CDR3 extends over 14 amino acids. Per germline, CDR1 SGDLS and CDR2 YYNGEE. V dropped 0 bases and J dropped 8 bases, with 14 bases sitting between them. CDR3 in DNA: TGTGCCAGCAGCGTAGGAGGGGGAATGACGGGCTACACCTTC. As protein: CASSVGGGMTGYTF.

The rearrangement links TRBV13 to TRBJ2-3; D perhaps matches TRBD2 (7 bases). The CDR3 length is 14 residues. CDR1 PRHDT and CDR2 FYEKMQ come from the germline V gene (reference sequence). Trimming shortened V by 3 bases and J by 6 bases, and 13 bases separated the two germline ends. DNA for the CDR3: TGTGCCAGCAGCTTTCGGGGGGCAGGGGATACGCAGTATTTT. Its translation: CASSFRGAGDTQYF.

J is TRBJ2-7 and V is TRBV5-1; 15 bases match TRBD2. The germline V gene has CDR1 SGHRS and CDR2 YFSETQ. Trimming took 4 bases from V and 3 from J; bases not matched to a gene: 8. The CDR3 consists of 17 residues. The CDR3 DNA is TGCGCCAGCAGCCTGGGGGGACTAGCGGGAGGCGACTACGAGCAGTACTTC. Protein sequence: CASSLGGLAGGDYEQYF.

This clone came up a few times. This rearrangement joins TRBV5-1 to TRBJ2-1, with TRBD2 matching over 9 bases. Germline V gives CDR1 SGHRS, CDR2 YFSETQ. The length of the CDR3 is 15 residues. The trim removed 4 bases at V and 9 bases at J, leaving 11 bases unmatched. The CDR3 reads CASSPSGGRGFEQFF. The CDR3 DNA follows: TGCGCCAGCAGCCCTTCGGGCGGGAGGGGTTTTGAGCAGTTCTTC. The full variable domain, its missing parts supplied by reference TRBV5-1 and TRBJ2-1, is KAGVTQTPRYLIKTRGQQVTLSCSPISGHRSVSWYQQTPGQGLQFLFEYFSETQRNKGNFPGRFSGRQFSNSRSEMNVSTLELGDSALYLCASSPSGGRGFEQFFGPGTRLTVL.

This clone was seen a few times. The CDR3 sequence: CASSPPSLTGELFF. As DNA, the CDR3 is TGTGCCAGCTCACCACCTTCGCTCACCGGGGAGCTGTTTTTT. The rearrangement uses TRBV18 and TRBJ2-2; no reliable D call. Deletions cut 0 bases from V and 4 bases from J, with 6 bases between. Germline CDR1 KGHSH, CDR2 LQKENI. The CDR3 consists of 14 residues.

This chain links TRBV6-1 with TRBJ2-3; 7 nucleotides line up with TRBD2. This CDR3 comprises 15 residues. Germline loops: CDR1 MNHNS, CDR2 SASEGT. The ends lost 3 bases at V and 0 bases at J; junction bases unmatched: 3. CDR3 residues: CASSEERGSTDTQYF. CDR3 nucleotide sequence: TGTGCCAGCAGTGAGGAGCGGGGCAGCACAGATACGCAGTATTTT.

The CDR3 sequence: CASRWDRNTEAFF. In nucleotides, the CDR3 is TGTGCCAGCAGATGGGATAGGAACACTGAAGCTTTCTTT. This chain links TRBV27 with TRBJ1-1, with D hard to call. Germline CDR1 is MNHEY and CDR2 is SMNVEV (reference sequence). V was shortened by 6 bases and J by 1 base, with 9 bases between the two germline ends. This CDR3 region has 13 residues.

This clone was seen just once. The CDR3 coding sequence is TGTGCCAGCAGCTCCCAGGGGGCTTCGACTGAAGCTTTCTTT. Amino acid sequence: CASSSQGASTEAFF. The J gene is TRBJ1-1, the V gene TRBV7-3, with 8 bases matching TRBD1. V lost 4 bases and J lost 5; bases outside the gene matches: 6. The CDR3 length is 14 residues. Germline V gene sequence: CDR1 SGHTA, CDR2 FQGTGA. Complete variable domain (other parts from reference TRBV7-3 and TRBJ1-1): GAGVSQTPSNKVTEKGKYVELRCDPISGHTALYWYRQSLGQGPEFLIYFQGTGAADDSGLPNDRFFAVRPEGSVSTLKIQRTERGDSAVYLCASSSQGASTEAFFGQGTRLTVV.

The rearrangement uses TRBV6-6 and TRBJ2-7, with TRBD2 identical over 10 bases. V gave up 5 bases and J gave up 3 bases; unmatched junction bases: 4. The CDR3 sequence is 14 residues long. In germline, CDR1 is MNHNY, CDR2 SVGAGI (reference sequence). Here the CDR3 DNA reads TGTGCCAGCAGTCCCGGACTAGCGGACTACGAGCAGTACTTC. Its protein product is CASSPGLADYEQYF.

The chain uses TRBV7-9 and TRBJ1-2, with D perhaps TRBD1 (5 bases). The CDR3 length is 13 residues. V lost 1 base and J lost 8, with 11 bases in between. Germline-derived CDR1 and CDR2 are SEHNR and FQNEAQ (reference sequence). CDR3 bases: TGTGCCAGCAGCTTAGATCCAGGGAGCGGCTACACCTTC. Translated, it gives CASSLDPGSGYTF.

The V gene is TRBV9, the J gene TRBJ1-2, with D uncertain. Germline V CDR1 and CDR2: SGDLS, YYNGEE. Trimming stripped 0 bases from V and 4 bases from J, with 16 bases between. This CDR3 has 16 residues. The CDR3 DNA is TGTGCCAGCAGCGTAGGAAGGGCCCCGGGGATCTATGGCTACACCTTC. Translating it yields CASSVGRAPGIYGYTF.

CDR3 loop: CASSTGSGANVLTF. CDR3 coding DNA: TGTGCCAGTAGTACCGGCTCTGGGGCCAACGTCCTGACTTTC. The chain joins TRBV19 to TRBJ2-6; D gene ambiguous. The CDR3 spans 14 residues. The V gene's germline CDR1 is LNHDA and CDR2 SQIVND (reference sequence). V lost 4 bases to trimming and J lost 0 bases, with 4 bases between them. The entire variable domain, with the rest obtained from reference TRBV19 and TRBJ2-6, is as follows: DGGITQSPKYLFRKEGQNVTLSCEQNLNHDAMYWYRQDPGQGLRLIYYSQIVNDFQKGDIAEGYSVSREKKESFPLTVTSAQKNPTAFYLCASSTGSGANVLTFGAGSRLTVL.

This clone was counted between two and nine times. The CDR3 here is CASIYRNTEAFF. CDR3 DNA sequence: TGTGCCAGCATTTACAGGAACACTGAAGCTTTCTTT. The genes are TRBV2 and TRBJ1-1; no clear D. The CDR3 length is 12 residues. Germline-derived CDR1 and CDR2 are SNHLY and FYNNEI. The V and J ends lost 7 bases and 1 base respectively, with 7 bases between them.

The table lists this clone with a count of one. This chain uses TRBV11-3 with TRBJ2-5; no definite D call. This CDR3 comprises 13 residues. Trimming removed 3 bases from V and 6 bases from J, with 11 bases in between. Germline lookup yields CDR1 SGHNT and CDR2 YENEEA. The CDR3 bases are TGTGCCAGCAGCTTTCTTTATACGAAGACCCAGTACTTC. Protein: CASSFLYTKTQYF.

V usage is TRBV5-6 and J usage is TRBJ1-4, with 8 bases that match TRBD1. The V gene's germline CDR1 is SGHDT and CDR2 YYEEEE. Trimming removed 2 bases from V and 6 bases from J; junction bases left unmatched: 6. The length of the CDR3 is 15 residues. The CDR3 DNA reads as TGTGCCAGCAGCTTCGGGTCAGGGGGCCATGAAAAACTGTTTTTT. This codes for CASSFGSGGHEKLFF.

This clone turned up a few times. The chain is built from TRBV18 and TRBJ1-5; 7 nucleotides agree with TRBD1. Looked up from germline, CDR1 is KGHSH and CDR2 is LQKENI. This CDR3 comprises 13 residues. The ends lost 6 bases at V and 4 bases at J; junction bases unmatched: 3. CDR3 bases: TGTGCCAGCTCCCAGGGACAGAATCAGCCCCAGCATTTT. Its protein product is CASSQGQNQPQHF.